Below, 19 T cell receptor beta chains from the same sample are listed, as sequenced in a study of graft-versus-host responses after intestinal transplantation. Which antigens these TCRs recognize remains unknown. Assay used: immunoSEQ multiplex PCR; TCRdb lists only in-frame clones, some missing. The sample lists 90,000 to 120,000 clones, about 87% occurring once. This specimen was unstimulated CD4+ T cells sorted from spleen or lymph node cells, taken before transplant. All receptors come from a human donor who was the organ donor for an intestinal transplant.

The rearrangement links TRBV5-1 to TRBJ2-3, with TRBD2 matching over 12 bases. The germline V gene has CDR1 SGHRS and CDR2 YFSETQ. The junction had 8 bases not matched to a gene; V was cut back by 4 bases and J by 5 bases. CDR3 size: 16 residues. The DNA for the CDR3 is TGCGCCAGCAGCGGAGGACTAGCGGGACTAGTAGATACGCAGTATTTT. Translated, it gives CASSGGLAGLVDTQYF.

The chain uses TRBV7-9 and TRBJ2-1; TRBD2 agrees at 16 bases. The V segment lost 5 bases and the J segment 7 bases; nucleotides outside the gene matches: 11. Germline-derived CDR1 and CDR2 are SEHNR and FQNEAQ (reference sequence). CDR3 length equals 18 residues. The CDR3 sequence is CASSVGGTSGRDMNEQFF. Written as DNA, the CDR3 is TGTGCCAGCAGCGTAGGGGGGACTAGCGGGAGGGACATGAATGAGCAGTTCTTC. The whole variable domain, filled in from reference TRBV7-9 and TRBJ2-1, reads DTGVSQNPRHKITKRGQNVTFRCDPISEHNRLYWYRQTLGQGPEFLTYFQNEAQLEKSRLLSDRFSAERPKGSFSTLEIQRTEQGDSAMYLCASSVGGTSGRDMNEQFFGPGTRLTVL.

The V call is TRBV6-5, the J call TRBJ2-3; TRBD2 matches at 7 bases. Germline CDR1 is MNHEY and CDR2 is SVGAGI. The CDR3 is 15 residues long. V lost 5 bases, J lost 6 bases, and 11 bases stayed unmatched. This chain's CDR3 is CASSNLGLGADTQYF. The DNA for the CDR3 is TGTGCCAGCAGTAACCTTGGACTAGGCGCGGATACGCAGTATTTT.

Worth noting for this clone: An end of the junction does not agree with germline; a read error may underlie this. Other nucleotide sequences in the sample specify the same CDR3. The rearrangement joins TRBV28 to TRBJ2-7; 10 nucleotides align to TRBD2. The CDR3 totals 15 residues. Germline V lookup: CDR1 MDHEN, CDR2 SYDVKM. CDR3 sequence reads: CASRPASGSSYEQYF. DNA for the CDR3: TGTGCTAGCAGGCCTGCTAGCGGGAGCTCCTACGAGCAGTACTTC. The complete variable domain, with remaining parts taken from reference TRBV28 and TRBJ2-7, reads DVKVTQSSRYLVKRTGEKVFLECVQDMDHENMFWYRQDPGLGLRLIYFSYDVKMKEKGDIPEGYSVSREKKERFSLILESASTNQTSMYLCASRPASGSSYEQYFGPGTRLTVT.

V and J are TRBV18 and TRBJ1-3, with D possibly matching TRBD1 (5 bases). V lost 1 base and J 2 bases, leaving 6 bases between the germline ends. Per the germline V gene, CDR1 is KGHSH and CDR2 is LQKENI. The CDR3 is made up of 14 amino acids. CDR3 region: CASSPQGTGNTIYF. The CDR3 DNA reads TGTGCCAGCTCACCACAGGGGACTGGAAACACCATATATTTT. The variable domain in full, completed from reference TRBV18 and TRBJ1-3, reads NAGVMQNPRHLVRRRGQEARLRCSPMKGHSHVYWYRQLPEEGLKFMVYLQKENIIDESGMPKERFSAEFPKEGPSILRIQQVVRGDSAAYFCASSPQGTGNTIYFGEGSWLTVV.

The count of this clone is one. The chain is built from TRBV7-9 and TRBJ2-4; perhaps TRBD1 as D (6 bases). The CDR3 runs to 16 residues. Looked up from germline, CDR1 is SEHNR and CDR2 is FQNEAQ (reference sequence). Trimming removed 5 bases at V and 1 base at J, with 15 bases between. The CDR3 DNA sequence: TGTGCCAGCAGCCTCTGGCCAGGGGACGCCAAAAACATTCAGTACTTC. Its translation is CASSLWPGDAKNIQYF.

The rearrangement joins TRBV18 to TRBJ1-6; 8 nucleotides match TRBD1. The CDR3 runs 15 residues. The germline V gene has CDR1 KGHSH and CDR2 LQKENI. V shed 9 bases, J shed 1 base, and the junction held 5 bases outside the gene matches. CDR3 in amino acids: CASSTGASYNSPLHF. CDR3 coding DNA: TGTGCCAGTTCGACAGGGGCATCCTATAATTCACCCCTCCACTTT.

This chain connects TRBV6-6 to TRBJ2-2; TRBD1 matches 7 bases. After removal of 4 bases from V and 2 bases from J, the junction contained 4 bases not matched to a gene. The CDR3 consists of 15 residues. CDR1 is MNHNY, CDR2 SVGAGI, per germline (reference sequence). The CDR3 spells CASSSGQINTGELFF. In nucleotides, the CDR3 is TGTGCCAGCAGTTCGGGACAGATTAACACCGGGGAGCTGTTTTTT.

The V gene is TRBV18, the J gene TRBJ2-1; D uncertain. The germline V and J ends were trimmed by 1 base and 0 bases, with 4 bases remaining between them. Germline CDR1 and CDR2: KGHSH and LQKENI. The CDR3 is made up of 14 amino acids. CDR3 DNA: TGTGCCAGCTCACCACTAAGCTCCTACAATGAGCAGTTCTTC. Translating it yields CASSPLSSYNEQFF.

CDR3 loop: CASTWGRGLYEQYF. The CDR3 nucleotides read TGTGCCAGCACGTGGGGGAGGGGGCTCTACGAGCAGTACTTC. The rearrangement joins TRBV6-1 to TRBJ2-7; D might be TRBD1 or TRBD2, each matching 7 bases. The CDR3 spans 14 residues. The germline V and J ends were trimmed by 7 bases and 3 bases, with 16 bases remaining between them. From germline, CDR1 is MNHNS and CDR2 SASEGT.

The chain is built from TRBV10-3 and TRBJ2-2, with 8 bases lining up with TRBD1. With 6 bases clipped from V and 5 bases from J, the junction kept 5 bases outside the gene matches. Germline-derived CDR1 and CDR2 are ENHRY and SYGVKD. The CDR3 spans 14 residues. CDR3 coding DNA: TGTGCCATCAGACCAGGGGGCGAGACCGGGGAGCTGTTTTTT. Amino acids: CAIRPGGETGELFF.

V and J are TRBV27 and TRBJ2-7; D might be TRBD1 or TRBD2, each matching 5 bases. With 3 bases removed from V and 1 base from J, the gap between germline ends came to 13 bases. This CDR3 spans 15 amino acids. The germline V gene has CDR1 MNHEY and CDR2 SMNVEV (reference sequence). The DNA for the CDR3 is TGTGCCAGCAGTTTGTTCCCAGGGAGATCCTACGAGCAGTACTTC. The encoded protein is CASSLFPGRSYEQYF.

J is TRBJ2-2 and V is TRBV5-1; perhaps TRBD2 as D (6 bases). The CDR3 is made up of 14 amino acids. Per the germline V gene, CDR1 is SGHRS and CDR2 is YFSETQ. The V end lost 4 bases, the J end lost 7 bases, and 14 bases lay between the germline ends. Here the CDR3 reads CASSPGLGGGELFF. The CDR3 DNA follows: TGCGCCAGCAGCCCCGGACTGGGGGGCGGGGAGCTGTTTTTT.

The CDR3 is CASSQELTSGRRNEQFF. DNA of the CDR3: TGTGCCAGCAGCCAAGAGCTGACTAGCGGGAGAAGGAATGAGCAGTTCTTC. The J gene is TRBJ2-1, the V gene TRBV14; 12 bases fit TRBD2. Unmatched junction bases numbered 7, after V lost 0 bases and J lost 7 bases. The CDR3 is 17 amino acids. Germline V gives CDR1 SGHDN, CDR2 FVKESK.

V is TRBV7-2 and J is TRBJ1-6, with D maybe TRBD1 (6 bases). The CDR3 has 16 amino acids. Germline CDR1 reads SGHTA; CDR2 reads FQGNSA. The V end was cut by 5 bases, the J end by 3 bases, with 14 bases between. CDR3 sequence: CASSLQGRGYNSPLHF. The CDR3 nucleotides read TGTGCCAGCAGCCTCCAGGGCAGGGGCTATAATTCACCCCTCCACTTT.

The rearrangement uses TRBV30 and TRBJ2-4, with 12 bases matching TRBD1. The germline V gene has CDR1 GTSNPN and CDR2 SVGIG (reference sequence). This CDR3 has 16 residues. J gave up 2 bases and V 2 bases, and 4 bases lay outside the gene matches. This chain's CDR3 is CAWSRGQGASKNIQYF. The CDR3 nucleotides are TGTGCCTGGAGTCGGGGACAGGGGGCGTCCAAAAACATTCAGTACTTC.

The gene calls are TRBV21-1 and TRBJ2-5; the table's D call TRBD1 went unverified against the DNA. The J call is doubtful: the DNA matches TRBJ2-7 better. TRBV21-1 is a recognized pseudogene. The CDR3 is 18 amino acids. CDR3 in DNA: TGTGCCAGCAGCCGAGGGATTCAGACAGGGACATGGTCCTACGAGCAGTACTTC. Amino acid sequence: CASSRGIQTGTWSYEQYF.

The chain is built from TRBV10-3 and TRBJ2-1; D unclear. The germline CDR1 and CDR2 sequences are ENHRY and SYGVKD. CDR3 length: 13 residues. The V gene lost 5 bases and the J gene lost 15 bases, with 20 bases spanning the gap. The CDR3 sequence is CAISSFSSRGLFF. Written as DNA, the CDR3 is TGTGCCATCAGTAGCTTTTCGTCCCGCGGTTTGTTCTTC.

The V gene is TRBV12-5, the J gene TRBJ2-3; D is perhaps TRBD2 (6 bases). This CDR3 has 15 residues. Germline CDR1 reads LGHNT; CDR2 reads FRNRAP. Trimming pared 1 base from V and 0 bases from J, leaving 8 bases between. CDR3 protein: CASGLAGTSTDTQYF. DNA for the CDR3: TGTGCTAGTGGTTTGGCCGGGACTAGCACAGATACGCAGTATTTT.